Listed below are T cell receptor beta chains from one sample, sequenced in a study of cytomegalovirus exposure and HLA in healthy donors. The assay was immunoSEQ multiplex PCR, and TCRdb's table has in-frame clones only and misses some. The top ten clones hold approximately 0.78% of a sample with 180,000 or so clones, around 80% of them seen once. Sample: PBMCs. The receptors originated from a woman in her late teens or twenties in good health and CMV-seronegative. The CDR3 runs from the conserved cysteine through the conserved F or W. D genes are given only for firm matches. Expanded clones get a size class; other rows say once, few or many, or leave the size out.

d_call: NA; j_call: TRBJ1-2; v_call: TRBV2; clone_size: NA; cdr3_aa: CASREGPTNYGYTF; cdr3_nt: TGTGCCAGCAGGGAGGGACCGACTAACTATGGCTACACCTTC
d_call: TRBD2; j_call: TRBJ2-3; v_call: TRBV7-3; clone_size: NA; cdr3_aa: CASSLAGVGDTQYF; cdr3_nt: TGTGCCAGCAGCTTAGCGGGAGTGGGAGATACGCAGTATTTT
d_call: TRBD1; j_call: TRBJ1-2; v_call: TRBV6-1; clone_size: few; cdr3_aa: CASTLDRGSSGYTF; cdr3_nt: TGTGCCAGCACCCTCGACAGGGGATCTTCTGGCTACACCTTC
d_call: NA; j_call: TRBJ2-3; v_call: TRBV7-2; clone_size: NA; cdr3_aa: CASSLGGDAAGDTQYF; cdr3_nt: TGTGCCAGCAGCTTAGGAGGCGACGCAGCCGGTGATACGCAGTATTTT
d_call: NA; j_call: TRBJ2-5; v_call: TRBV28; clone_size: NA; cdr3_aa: CASGGGRTFQETQYF; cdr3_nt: TGTGCCAGCGGAGGCGGGCGGACTTTCCAAGAGACCCAGTACTTC
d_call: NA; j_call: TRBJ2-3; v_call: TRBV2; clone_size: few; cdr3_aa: CASSDDRSYTDTQYF; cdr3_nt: TGTGCCAGCAGCGATGACAGGAGCTACACAGATACGCAGTATTTT
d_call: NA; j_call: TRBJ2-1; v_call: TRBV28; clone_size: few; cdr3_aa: CASSLWRDNEQFF; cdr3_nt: TGTGCCAGCAGTTTATGGAGGGACAATGAGCAGTTCTTC
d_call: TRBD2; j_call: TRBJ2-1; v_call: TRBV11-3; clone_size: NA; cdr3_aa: CASSSSGSSYNEQFF; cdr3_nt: TGTGCCAGCAGCTCTAGCGGGAGCTCCTACAATGAGCAGTTCTTC
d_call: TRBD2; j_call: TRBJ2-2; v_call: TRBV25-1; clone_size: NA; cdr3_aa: CASKEIPNRTSDVGELFF; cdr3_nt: TGTGCCAGCAAAGAAATCCCGAACCGGACTAGCGACGTCGGGGAGCTGTTTTTT
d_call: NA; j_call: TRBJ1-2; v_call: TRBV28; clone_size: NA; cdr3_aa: CASYLRGGYTF; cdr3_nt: TGTGCCAGCTATCTTCGAGGAGGCTACACCTTC
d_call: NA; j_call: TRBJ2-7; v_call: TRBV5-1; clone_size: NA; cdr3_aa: CASKVGGAASSYEQYF; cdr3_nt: TGCGCCAGCAAGGTAGGGGGGGCCGCCTCCTCCTACGAGCAGTACTTC